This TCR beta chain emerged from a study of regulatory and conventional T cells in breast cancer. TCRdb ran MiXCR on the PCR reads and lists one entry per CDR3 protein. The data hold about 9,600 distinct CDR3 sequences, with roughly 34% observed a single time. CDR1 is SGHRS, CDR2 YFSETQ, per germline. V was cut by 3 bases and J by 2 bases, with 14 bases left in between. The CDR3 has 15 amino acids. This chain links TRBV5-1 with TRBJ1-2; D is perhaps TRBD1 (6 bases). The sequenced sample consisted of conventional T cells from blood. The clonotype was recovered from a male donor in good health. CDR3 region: CASSSEPGQNYGYTF. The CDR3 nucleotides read TGCGCCAGCAGCTCCGAGCCCGGACAGAACTATGGCTACACCTTC.